This entry lists 29 T cell receptor beta chains sequenced from one sample in a study of cytotoxic CD8 clonotypes in ibrutinib-treated CLL. Here immunoSEQ multiplex PCR was the method, and the copy in TCRdb shows in-frame clones only, minus some. The sample contains about 140,000 clones, 70% to 80% of which appear only once. This sample comprised PBMCs, obtained after 24 months of ibrutinib treatment. The receptors were sampled from a human donor with chronic lymphocytic leukemia.

This clone showed up just a few times. The rearrangement joins TRBV25-1 to TRBJ2-2; tentative D call: TRBD1 (5 bases). V lost 2 bases and J lost 3, with 10 bases in between. Germline CDR1 and CDR2: MGHDK and SYGVNS. There are 15 residues in the CDR3. CDR3 sequence: CASSEQGSYTGELFF. The CDR3 DNA reads as TGTGCCAGCAGTGAACAGGGTTCCTACACCGGGGAGCTGTTTTTT.

The gene calls are TRBV29-1 and TRBJ2-7; 7 nucleotides agree with TRBD1. There are 17 residues in the CDR3. J lost 2 bases, V lost 4 bases, and 17 bases had no gene match. Looked up from germline, CDR1 is SQVTM and CDR2 is ANQGSEA. The CDR3: CSVGGQYRDRTTYEQYF. In DNA form, the CDR3 reads TGCAGCGTTGGGGGCCAGTACCGGGACAGAACTACCTACGAGCAGTACTTC.

The V and J genes are TRBV5-6 and TRBJ1-2; 8 bases align to TRBD1. This CDR3 contains 14 residues. From germline, CDR1 is SGHDT and CDR2 YYEEEE. The V gene end was trimmed by 4 bases and the J gene end by 3 bases; junction bases not matched to a gene: 5. CDR3 sequence (DNA): TGTGCCAGCAGCGTACAGGGGGTTGACTATGGCTACACCTTC. This sequence encodes CASSVQGVDYGYTF.

The chain employs TRBV7-2 and TRBJ2-5; weak D call: TRBD2 (7 bases). The germline V and J ends were trimmed by 6 bases and 1 base, with 15 bases remaining between them. The length of the CDR3 is 15 residues. Germline CDR1 reads SGHTA; CDR2 reads FQGNSA. The CDR3 nucleotides are TGTGCCAGCAGTTGGGTAGGGGGGGGCCAAGAGACCCAGTACTTC. This sequence encodes CASSWVGGGQETQYF.

This clone turned up a few times. V gene TRBV18 combines with J gene TRBJ2-3; D not certain. Germline V CDR1 and CDR2: KGHSH, LQKENI. This CDR3 is built from 14 residues. With 2 bases removed from V and 2 bases from J, the gap between germline ends came to 8 bases. In nucleotides, the CDR3 is TGTGCCAGCTCACCAGGAGAGAACACAGATACGCAGTATTTT. Residues: CASSPGENTDTQYF.

The CDR3 DNA reads TGTGCCAGCAGCTTGGCCGGAGGGGCTCCGGGCGAGCAGTACTTC. Translation gives CASSLAGGAPGEQYF. The chain is built from TRBV5-4 and TRBJ2-7, with TRBD2 as a possible D gene (6 bases). The CDR3 has 15 amino acids. Per the germline V gene, CDR1 is SGHNT and CDR2 is YYREEE (reference sequence). The V end was cut by 0 bases, the J end by 6 bases, with 16 bases between.

The chain employs TRBV28 and TRBJ2-7; D is unclear. Between the trimmed V and J ends, which lost 3 bases and 6 bases, there was a span of 9 bases. Germline V CDR1 and CDR2: MDHEN, SYDVKM. The length of the CDR3 is 12 residues. CDR3 amino acids: CASSLTFSEQYF. For the CDR3, the DNA is TGTGCCAGCAGTTTGACCTTTAGCGAGCAGTACTTC.

The chain combines TRBV6-5 with TRBJ1-2; TRBD1 might be the D (6 bases). The V end lost 6 bases, the J end lost 4 bases, and 18 bases lay between the germline ends. Germline loops: CDR1 MNHEY, CDR2 SVGAGI. The CDR3 contains 15 residues. CDR3 DNA sequence: TGTGCCAGCAGCCACCGGGACAAATTCCCCTATGGCTACACCTTC. Residues: CASSHRDKFPYGYTF.

On this clone itself: The sample carries other DNA sequences with the same CDR3. The chain uses TRBV5-1 and TRBJ2-7, with 10 bases that match TRBD1. CDR1 and CDR2 from the germline V gene are SGHRS and YFSETQ. V gave up 2 bases and J gave up 2 bases; unmatched junction bases: 1. This CDR3 region has 14 residues. CDR3 sequence: CASSFGTGAYEQYF. The CDR3 region has the DNA TGCGCCAGCAGCTTCGGGACAGGGGCCTACGAGCAGTACTTC. Full variable domain (remainder filled in from reference TRBV5-1 and TRBJ2-7): KAGVTQTPRYLIKTRGQQVTLSCSPISGHRSVSWYQQTPGQGLQFLFEYFSETQRNKGNFPGRFSGRQFSNSRSEMNVSTLELGDSALYLCASSFGTGAYEQYFGPGTRLTVT.

A single count supports this clone. J is TRBJ2-5 and V is TRBV5-4; D remains unclear. The germline V gene encodes CDR1 SGHNT and CDR2 YYREEE (reference sequence). Between the trimmed V and J ends, which lost 1 base and 2 bases, there was a span of 6 bases. This CDR3 has 13 amino acids. DNA of the CDR3: TGTGCCAGCAGCTTGAACGGACAAGAGACCCAGTACTTC. This translates into CASSLNGQETQYF.

This clone was found once. The rearrangement links TRBV10-3 to TRBJ2-7; 7 bases align to TRBD1. V shed 4 bases, J shed 6 bases, and the junction held 9 bases outside the gene matches. CDR3 length equals 14 residues. Germline V CDR1 and CDR2: ENHRY, SYGVKD. The CDR3 reads CAISGRQGFGEQYF. In DNA, the CDR3 is TGTGCCATCAGTGGACGACAGGGCTTTGGCGAGCAGTACTTC.

Concerning this clone itself: Distinct nucleotide sequences in the sample also encode this CDR3. The chain combines TRBV30 with TRBJ2-1, with a tentative D call TRBD2 (6 bases). The CDR3 is 11 residues long. With 0 bases removed from V and 9 bases from J, the gap between germline ends came to 6 bases. Per the germline V gene, CDR1 is GTSNPN and CDR2 is SVGIG (reference sequence). The CDR3 DNA follows: TGTGCCTGGAGTGTCGGGGGTGAGCAGTTCTTC. Translating gives CAWSVGGEQFF.

The genes are TRBV6-5 and TRBJ2-3; either TRBD1 or TRBD2 may fit D (5 bases each). V shed 4 bases and J shed 11 bases, with 22 bases lying between them. CDR3 length: 15 amino acids. Looked up from germline, CDR1 is MNHEY and CDR2 is SVGAGI. The chain's CDR3 is CASSFRGPPIRGQYF. CDR3 bases: TGTGCCAGCAGTTTCCGGGGCCCTCCCATTAGGGGGCAGTATTTT.

The rearrangement joins TRBV28 to TRBJ2-5; 9 bases align to TRBD2. Trimming took 6 bases from V and 5 from J; bases not matched to a gene: 16. The CDR3 is 17 residues long. CDR1 and CDR2 from the germline V gene are MDHEN and SYDVKM. This CDR3 is CASRPPFLAGVRETQYF. The CDR3 nucleotides are TGTGCCAGCAGACCCCCCTTTTTAGCGGGAGTGAGGGAGACCCAGTACTTC. Using reference TRBV28 and TRBJ2-5 for the parts outside the CDR3, the full variable domain is DVKVTQSSRYLVKRTGEKVFLECVQDMDHENMFWYRQDPGLGLRLIYFSYDVKMKEKGDIPEGYSVSREKKERFSLILESASTNQTSMYLCASRPPFLAGVRETQYFGPGTRLLVL.

The V gene is TRBV19, the J gene TRBJ2-3, with D unclear. CDR1 LNHDA and CDR2 SQIVND come from the germline V gene (reference sequence). Trimming left V 6 bases short and J 4 bases short, with 20 bases between. This CDR3 has 16 residues. CDR3 residues: CASSPIGGGRADTQYF. In DNA, the CDR3 is TGTGCCAGTAGCCCCATTGGTGGCGGCCGCGCAGATACGCAGTATTTT.

V and J are TRBV6-1 and TRBJ2-6; weak D call: TRBD1 (5 bases). The germline V and J ends were trimmed by 1 base and 3 bases, with 7 bases remaining between them. The CDR3 spans 15 residues. Per the germline V gene, CDR1 is MNHNS and CDR2 is SASEGT. As DNA, the CDR3 is TGTGCCAGCAGTGAAGTTAGGGGTGGGGCCAACGTCCTGACTTTC. Translating gives CASSEVRGGANVLTF.

The J gene is TRBJ2-7, the V gene TRBV5-1; possible D gene TRBD2, 5 bases. Per germline, CDR1 SGHRS and CDR2 YFSETQ. V was trimmed by 2 bases and J by 2 bases, leaving 8 bases between them. CDR3 length: 13 residues. The CDR3: CASSFRDPYEQYF. In nucleotides, the CDR3 is TGCGCCAGCAGCTTCCGGGATCCCTACGAGCAGTACTTC.

CDR3 sequence: CSAEGGYQAFF. CDR3 DNA sequence: TGCAGCGCGGAGGGGGGATATCAGGCTTTCTTT. The chain couples TRBV29-1 to TRBJ1-1, with D perhaps matching TRBD1 (6 bases). The V gene's germline CDR1 is SQVTM and CDR2 ANQGSEA. With 7 bases removed from V and 11 bases from J, the gap between germline ends came to 17 bases. The CDR3 covers 11 residues. Variable domain in full (rest from reference TRBV29-1 and TRBJ1-1): SAVISQKPSRDICQRGTSLTIQCQVDSQVTMMFWYRQQPGQSLTLIATANQGSEATYESGFVIDKFPISRPNLTFSTLTVSNMSPEDSSIYLCSAEGGYQAFFGQGTRLTVV.

The chain couples TRBV10-3 to TRBJ2-3; D remains unclear. The germline gives CDR1 ENHRY, CDR2 SYGVKD. The CDR3 has 12 residues. V gave up 4 bases and J gave up 2 bases, with 4 bases separating them. The CDR3 nucleotides read TGTGCCATCAGTGCAGCCACAGATACGCAGTATTTT. It yields the protein CAISAATDTQYF.

The chain recombines TRBV19 with TRBJ2-7, with D possibly being TRBD2 (6 bases). V shed 6 bases and J shed 6 bases, with 12 bases lying between them. Germline V gene sequence: CDR1 LNHDA, CDR2 SQIVND (reference sequence). CDR3 length equals 12 residues. In nucleotides, the CDR3 is TGTGCCAGTAGCCCCTCGGGGGTCGAGCAGTACTTC. Amino acid sequence: CASSPSGVEQYF.

V gene TRBV25-1 combines with J gene TRBJ2-6, with D unclear. Germline CDR1 is MGHDK and CDR2 is SYGVNS. The CDR3 contains 15 residues. V shed 6 bases and J shed 0 bases, with 9 bases lying between them. The CDR3 DNA reads as TGTGCCAGCAGCCCCCCCAGCTCTGGGGCCAACGTCCTGACTTTC. Translated, it gives CASSPPSSGANVLTF.

The chain combines TRBV7-2 with TRBJ2-1; D is unclear. The CDR3 is 12 amino acids. From germline, CDR1 is SGHTA and CDR2 FQGNSA. V lost 1 base, J lost 12 bases, and 10 bases lay in between. In nucleotides, the CDR3 is TGTGCCAGCAGCTTAGGGGTTTGGGGGCAGTTCTTC. Protein sequence: CASSLGVWGQFF.

This clone was recorded only once. The chain links TRBV4-3 to TRBJ2-7, with D uncertain. This CDR3 is built from 15 residues. V shed 1 base and J shed 0 bases, with 10 bases lying between them. Germline V gene sequence: CDR1 LGHNA, CDR2 YSLEER. The CDR3 coding sequence is TGCGCCAGCAGCCAAGGTGGCCAGGCCTCCTACGAGCAGTACTTC. It specifies CASSQGGQASYEQYF.

This clone has only a few counts. The genes are TRBV4-3 and TRBJ2-2, with D tentatively TRBD1 (5 bases). V gave up 1 base and J gave up 1 base, with 7 bases separating them. Germline-derived CDR1 and CDR2 are LGHNA and YSLEER. CDR3 length: 15 amino acids. The CDR3 nucleotides read TGCGCCAGCAGCCAAGCGCAGGGGAACACCGGGGAGCTGTTTTTT. Residues: CASSQAQGNTGELFF.

The V and J genes are TRBV30 and TRBJ2-7; possible D gene TRBD2, 5 bases. Per germline, CDR1 GTSNPN and CDR2 SVGIG (reference sequence). Trimming cost V 3 bases and J 6 bases, with 15 bases left between them. This CDR3 comprises 13 residues. The CDR3 sequence: CAWRAVGVSEQYF. The CDR3 coding sequence is TGTGCCTGGAGGGCCGTCGGGGTTTCCGAGCAGTACTTC.

V gene TRBV6-5 combines with J gene TRBJ2-5; tentatively, D is TRBD1 or TRBD2 (5 bases each). The germline V and J ends were trimmed by 2 bases and 2 bases, with 9 bases remaining between them. Germline-derived CDR1 and CDR2 are MNHEY and SVGAGI. The CDR3 is 14 residues long. CDR3 protein: CASSYEGPQETQYF. The CDR3, as DNA: TGTGCCAGCAGTTACGAGGGACCTCAAGAGACCCAGTACTTC.

This clone was detected only once. The gene calls are TRBV5-1 and TRBJ2-5, with 7 bases identical to TRBD2. This CDR3 contains 14 residues. Germline assignment: CDR1 SGHRS and CDR2 YFSETQ. With V trimmed by 2 bases and J by 5 bases, 6 bases remained unmatched. CDR3 DNA: TGCGCCAGCAGCTTAGTCTCGCGGGAGGAGACCCAGTACTTC. Amino acids: CASSLVSREETQYF.

Comments on this clone: The same CDR3 is also encoded by other DNA sequences in this sample. V and J are TRBV20-1 and TRBJ2-7; TRBD1 aligns across 8 bases. The CDR3 extends over 11 amino acids. Per the germline V gene, CDR1 is DFQATT and CDR2 is SNEGSKA (reference sequence). The V gene end was trimmed by 6 bases and the J gene end by 7 bases; junction bases not matched to a gene: 5. CDR3 amino acids: CSARTGREQYF. CDR3 DNA: TGCAGTGCCCGGACAGGGCGGGAGCAGTACTTC.

This chain joins TRBV12-5 and TRBJ1-1; possible D gene TRBD1, 6 bases. The V gene lost 7 bases and the J gene lost 5 bases, with 14 bases spanning the gap. The CDR3 spans 13 residues. CDR1 and CDR2 from the germline V gene are LGHNT and FRNRAP. CDR3 nucleotides: TGTGCTAGTGCCCTATCCAGGGGAACTGAAGCTTTCTTT. This gives the protein CASALSRGTEAFF.